This TCR beta chain was captured by sequencing in a study of blood T cell repertoires in COVID-19. Study-wide background: The United States, Italy and Spain supplied acute and convalescent COVID-19 samples.

Assignments of participants to cohorts depended upon their own reported clinical history. Two negative PCRs, clearance, or symptom resolution had been documented for recovered Cohort 3 donors. Measured with immunoSEQ multiplex PCR; TCRdb has only the in-frame clones, and not every one. The repertoire holds 200,000 to 250,000 clones, with 84% as singletons. CDR3 length equals 14 residues. The V gene's germline CDR1 is SGHNT and CDR2 YYREEE (reference sequence). V shed 0 bases and J shed 7 bases, with 13 bases lying between them. Material: PBMCs or T cells enriched from blood (not recorded which). V is TRBV5-4 and J is TRBJ2-5, with D possibly matching TRBD1 (5 bases). The TCR comes from a man between 60 and 75 years old who had recovered from COVID-19. CDR3 region: CASSLGGSQTTQYF. The CDR3 DNA follows: TGTGCCAGCAGCTTGGGGGGCAGTCAAACGACCCAGTACTTC.